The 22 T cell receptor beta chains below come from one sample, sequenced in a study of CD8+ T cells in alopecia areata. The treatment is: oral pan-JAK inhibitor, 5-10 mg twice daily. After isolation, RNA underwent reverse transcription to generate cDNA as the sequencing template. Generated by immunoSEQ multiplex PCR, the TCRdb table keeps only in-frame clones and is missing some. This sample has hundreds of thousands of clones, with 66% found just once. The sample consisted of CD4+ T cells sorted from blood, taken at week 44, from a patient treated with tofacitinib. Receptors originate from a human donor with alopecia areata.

The CDR3 bases are TGTGCCAGCAGTTTAGACAGGGGGAACGAGCAGTACTTC. Its translation: CASSLDRGNEQYF. V usage is TRBV27 and J usage is TRBJ2-7, with 9 bases matching TRBD1. V dropped 2 bases and J dropped 5; count of bases not matched to a gene: 1. CDR3 length equals 13 residues. The germline CDR1 and CDR2 sequences are MNHEY and SMNVEV (reference sequence).

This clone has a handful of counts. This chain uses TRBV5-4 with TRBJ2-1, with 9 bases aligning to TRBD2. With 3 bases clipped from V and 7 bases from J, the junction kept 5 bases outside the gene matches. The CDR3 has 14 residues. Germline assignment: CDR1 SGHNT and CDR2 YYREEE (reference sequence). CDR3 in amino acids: CASSSGLATNEQFF. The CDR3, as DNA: TGTGCCAGCAGCTCGGGACTAGCTACGAATGAGCAGTTCTTC.

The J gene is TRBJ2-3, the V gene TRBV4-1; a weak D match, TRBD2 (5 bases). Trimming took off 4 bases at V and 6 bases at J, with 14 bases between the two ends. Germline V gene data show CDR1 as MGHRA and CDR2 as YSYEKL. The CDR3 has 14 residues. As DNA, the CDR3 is TGCGCCAGCAGCCTACAGCGGATAGATGATACGCAGTATTTT. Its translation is CASSLQRIDDTQYF.

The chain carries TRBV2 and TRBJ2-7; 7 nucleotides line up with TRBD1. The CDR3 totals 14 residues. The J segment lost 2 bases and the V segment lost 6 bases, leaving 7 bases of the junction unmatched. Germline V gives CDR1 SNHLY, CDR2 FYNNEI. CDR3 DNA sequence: TGTGCCAGCAGAGAACGGGACAGTCCCTACGAGCAGTACTTC. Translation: CASRERDSPYEQYF. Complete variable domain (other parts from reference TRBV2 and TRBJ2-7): EPEVTQTPSHQVTQMGQEVILRCVPISNHLYFYWYRQILGQKVEFLVSFYNNEISEKSEIFDDQFSVERPDGSNFTLKIRSTKLEDSAMYFCASRERDSPYEQYFGPGTRLTVT.

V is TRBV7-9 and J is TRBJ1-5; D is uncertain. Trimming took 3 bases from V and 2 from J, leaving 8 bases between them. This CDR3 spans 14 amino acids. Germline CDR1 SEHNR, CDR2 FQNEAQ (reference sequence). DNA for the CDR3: TGTGCCAGCAGCTTGGGATACGGCAATCAGCCCCAGCATTTT. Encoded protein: CASSLGYGNQPQHF.

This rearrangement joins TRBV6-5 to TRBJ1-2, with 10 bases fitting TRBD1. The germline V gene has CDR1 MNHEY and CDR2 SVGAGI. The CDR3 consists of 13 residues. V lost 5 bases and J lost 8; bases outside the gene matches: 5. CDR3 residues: CASSPTGGEGYTF. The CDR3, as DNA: TGTGCCAGCAGTCCGACAGGGGGCGAGGGCTACACCTTC.

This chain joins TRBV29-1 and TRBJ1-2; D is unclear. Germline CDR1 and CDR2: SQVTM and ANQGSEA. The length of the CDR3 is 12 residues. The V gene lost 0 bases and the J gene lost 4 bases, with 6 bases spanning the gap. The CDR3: CSVEDVVYGYTF. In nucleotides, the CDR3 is TGCAGCGTTGAAGATGTTGTCTATGGCTACACCTTC. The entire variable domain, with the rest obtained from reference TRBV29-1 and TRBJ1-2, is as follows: SAVISQKPSRDICQRGTSLTIQCQVDSQVTMMFWYRQQPGQSLTLIATANQGSEATYESGFVIDKFPISRPNLTFSTLTVSNMSPEDSSIYLCSVEDVVYGYTFGSGTRLTVV.

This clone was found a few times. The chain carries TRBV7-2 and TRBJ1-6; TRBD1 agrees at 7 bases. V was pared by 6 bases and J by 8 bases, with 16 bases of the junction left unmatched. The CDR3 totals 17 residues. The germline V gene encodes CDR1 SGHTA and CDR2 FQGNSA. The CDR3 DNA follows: TGTGCCAGCAGACAAAACCGAGGGGGCGCAGGGGATTCACCCCTCCACTTT. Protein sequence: CASRQNRGGAGDSPLHF.

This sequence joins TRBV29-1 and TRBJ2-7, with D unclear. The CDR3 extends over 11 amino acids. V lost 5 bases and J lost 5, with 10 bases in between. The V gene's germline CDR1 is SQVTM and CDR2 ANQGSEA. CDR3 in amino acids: CSVQHTDEQYF. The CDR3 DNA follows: TGCAGCGTTCAACATACAGACGAGCAGTACTTC.

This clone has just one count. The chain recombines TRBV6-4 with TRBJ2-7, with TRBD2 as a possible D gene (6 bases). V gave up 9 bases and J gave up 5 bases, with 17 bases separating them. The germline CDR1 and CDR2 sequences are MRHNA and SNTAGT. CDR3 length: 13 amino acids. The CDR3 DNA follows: TGTGCCAGACCGGGACCCGGGGAGGACGAGCAGTACTTC. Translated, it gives CARPGPGEDEQYF.

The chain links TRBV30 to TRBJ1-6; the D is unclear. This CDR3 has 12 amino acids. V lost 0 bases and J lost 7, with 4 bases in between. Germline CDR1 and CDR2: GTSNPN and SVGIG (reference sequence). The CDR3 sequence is CAWSVPNSPLHF. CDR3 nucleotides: TGTGCCTGGAGTGTCCCCAATTCACCCCTCCACTTT.

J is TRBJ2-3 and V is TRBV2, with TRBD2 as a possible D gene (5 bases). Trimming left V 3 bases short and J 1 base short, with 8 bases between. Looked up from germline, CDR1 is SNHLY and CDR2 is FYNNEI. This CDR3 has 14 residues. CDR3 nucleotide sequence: TGTGCCAGCAGTGAGAGCGGCCGCACAGATACGCAGTATTTT. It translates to CASSESGRTDTQYF.

The CDR3 sequence is CASSPGLARGSAYEQYF. The CDR3 nucleotides are TGTGCCAGCTCACCAGGGCTAGCACGGGGCAGTGCCTACGAGCAGTACTTC. This chain uses TRBV18 with TRBJ2-7; D may be TRBD1 or TRBD2 (5 bases each). Germline CDR1 KGHSH, CDR2 LQKENI. The CDR3 is 17 residues long. Trimming shortened V by 2 bases and J by 2 bases, and 19 bases separated the two germline ends.

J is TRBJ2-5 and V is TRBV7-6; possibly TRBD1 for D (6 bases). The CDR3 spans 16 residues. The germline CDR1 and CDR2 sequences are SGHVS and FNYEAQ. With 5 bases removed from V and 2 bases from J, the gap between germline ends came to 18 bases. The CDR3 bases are TGTGCCAGCAGCCCACGGACAGCGCTCCTACAAGAGACCCAGTACTTC. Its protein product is CASSPRTALLQETQYF.

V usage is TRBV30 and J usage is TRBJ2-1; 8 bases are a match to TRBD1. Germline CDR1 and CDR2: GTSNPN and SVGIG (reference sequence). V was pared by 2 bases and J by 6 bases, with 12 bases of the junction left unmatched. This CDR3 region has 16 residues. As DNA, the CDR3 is TGTGCCTGGAGTCCCCCGGGGACAGGTCGGTCCAATGAGCAGTTCTTC. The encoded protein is CAWSPPGTGRSNEQFF.

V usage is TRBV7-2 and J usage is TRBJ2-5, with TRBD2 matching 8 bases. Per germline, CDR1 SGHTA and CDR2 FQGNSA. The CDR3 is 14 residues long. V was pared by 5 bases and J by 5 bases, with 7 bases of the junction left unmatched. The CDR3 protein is CASSVATGGETQYF. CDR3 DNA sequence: TGTGCCAGCAGCGTTGCGACGGGGGGGGAGACCCAGTACTTC.

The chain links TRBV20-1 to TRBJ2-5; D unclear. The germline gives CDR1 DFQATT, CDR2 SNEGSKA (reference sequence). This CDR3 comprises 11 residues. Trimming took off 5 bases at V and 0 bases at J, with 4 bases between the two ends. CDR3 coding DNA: TGCAGTGCTTTCTACCAAGAGACCCAGTACTTC. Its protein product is CSAFYQETQYF.

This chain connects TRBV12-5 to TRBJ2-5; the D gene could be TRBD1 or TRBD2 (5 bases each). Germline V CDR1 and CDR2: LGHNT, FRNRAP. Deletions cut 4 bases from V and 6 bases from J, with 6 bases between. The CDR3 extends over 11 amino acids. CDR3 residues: CASGWGKTQYF. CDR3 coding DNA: TGTGCTAGTGGTTGGGGGAAGACCCAGTACTTC.

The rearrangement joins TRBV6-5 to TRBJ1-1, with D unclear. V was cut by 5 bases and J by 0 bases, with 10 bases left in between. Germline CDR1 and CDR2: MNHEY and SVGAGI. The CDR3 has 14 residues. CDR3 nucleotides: TGTGCCAGCAGTGGTGCGGGGATGAACACTGAAGCTTTCTTT. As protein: CASSGAGMNTEAFF.

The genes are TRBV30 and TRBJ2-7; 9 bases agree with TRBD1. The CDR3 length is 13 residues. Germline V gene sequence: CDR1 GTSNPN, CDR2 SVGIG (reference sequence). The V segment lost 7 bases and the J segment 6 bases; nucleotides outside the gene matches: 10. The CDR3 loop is CAYRGLAVGEQYF. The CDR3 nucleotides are TGTGCCTACAGGGGGCTGGCGGTTGGCGAGCAGTACTTC.

The DNA of the CDR3 is TGTGCCTGGAGTGGTTCGGGACCCAGCACAGATACGCAGTATTTT. Translating gives CAWSGSGPSTDTQYF. V gene TRBV30 combines with J gene TRBJ2-3; D possibly uses TRBD1 or TRBD2 (5 bases each). Germline CDR1 and CDR2: GTSNPN and SVGIG (reference sequence). The CDR3 length is 15 residues. Trimming removed 1 base at V and 0 bases at J, with 11 bases between.

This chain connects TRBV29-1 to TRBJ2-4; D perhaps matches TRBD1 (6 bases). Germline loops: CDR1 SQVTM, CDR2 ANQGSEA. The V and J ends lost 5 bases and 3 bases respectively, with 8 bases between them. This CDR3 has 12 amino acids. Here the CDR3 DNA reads TGCAGCGTTCAGGGGAGCAAAAACATTCAGTACTTC. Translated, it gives CSVQGSKNIQYF.